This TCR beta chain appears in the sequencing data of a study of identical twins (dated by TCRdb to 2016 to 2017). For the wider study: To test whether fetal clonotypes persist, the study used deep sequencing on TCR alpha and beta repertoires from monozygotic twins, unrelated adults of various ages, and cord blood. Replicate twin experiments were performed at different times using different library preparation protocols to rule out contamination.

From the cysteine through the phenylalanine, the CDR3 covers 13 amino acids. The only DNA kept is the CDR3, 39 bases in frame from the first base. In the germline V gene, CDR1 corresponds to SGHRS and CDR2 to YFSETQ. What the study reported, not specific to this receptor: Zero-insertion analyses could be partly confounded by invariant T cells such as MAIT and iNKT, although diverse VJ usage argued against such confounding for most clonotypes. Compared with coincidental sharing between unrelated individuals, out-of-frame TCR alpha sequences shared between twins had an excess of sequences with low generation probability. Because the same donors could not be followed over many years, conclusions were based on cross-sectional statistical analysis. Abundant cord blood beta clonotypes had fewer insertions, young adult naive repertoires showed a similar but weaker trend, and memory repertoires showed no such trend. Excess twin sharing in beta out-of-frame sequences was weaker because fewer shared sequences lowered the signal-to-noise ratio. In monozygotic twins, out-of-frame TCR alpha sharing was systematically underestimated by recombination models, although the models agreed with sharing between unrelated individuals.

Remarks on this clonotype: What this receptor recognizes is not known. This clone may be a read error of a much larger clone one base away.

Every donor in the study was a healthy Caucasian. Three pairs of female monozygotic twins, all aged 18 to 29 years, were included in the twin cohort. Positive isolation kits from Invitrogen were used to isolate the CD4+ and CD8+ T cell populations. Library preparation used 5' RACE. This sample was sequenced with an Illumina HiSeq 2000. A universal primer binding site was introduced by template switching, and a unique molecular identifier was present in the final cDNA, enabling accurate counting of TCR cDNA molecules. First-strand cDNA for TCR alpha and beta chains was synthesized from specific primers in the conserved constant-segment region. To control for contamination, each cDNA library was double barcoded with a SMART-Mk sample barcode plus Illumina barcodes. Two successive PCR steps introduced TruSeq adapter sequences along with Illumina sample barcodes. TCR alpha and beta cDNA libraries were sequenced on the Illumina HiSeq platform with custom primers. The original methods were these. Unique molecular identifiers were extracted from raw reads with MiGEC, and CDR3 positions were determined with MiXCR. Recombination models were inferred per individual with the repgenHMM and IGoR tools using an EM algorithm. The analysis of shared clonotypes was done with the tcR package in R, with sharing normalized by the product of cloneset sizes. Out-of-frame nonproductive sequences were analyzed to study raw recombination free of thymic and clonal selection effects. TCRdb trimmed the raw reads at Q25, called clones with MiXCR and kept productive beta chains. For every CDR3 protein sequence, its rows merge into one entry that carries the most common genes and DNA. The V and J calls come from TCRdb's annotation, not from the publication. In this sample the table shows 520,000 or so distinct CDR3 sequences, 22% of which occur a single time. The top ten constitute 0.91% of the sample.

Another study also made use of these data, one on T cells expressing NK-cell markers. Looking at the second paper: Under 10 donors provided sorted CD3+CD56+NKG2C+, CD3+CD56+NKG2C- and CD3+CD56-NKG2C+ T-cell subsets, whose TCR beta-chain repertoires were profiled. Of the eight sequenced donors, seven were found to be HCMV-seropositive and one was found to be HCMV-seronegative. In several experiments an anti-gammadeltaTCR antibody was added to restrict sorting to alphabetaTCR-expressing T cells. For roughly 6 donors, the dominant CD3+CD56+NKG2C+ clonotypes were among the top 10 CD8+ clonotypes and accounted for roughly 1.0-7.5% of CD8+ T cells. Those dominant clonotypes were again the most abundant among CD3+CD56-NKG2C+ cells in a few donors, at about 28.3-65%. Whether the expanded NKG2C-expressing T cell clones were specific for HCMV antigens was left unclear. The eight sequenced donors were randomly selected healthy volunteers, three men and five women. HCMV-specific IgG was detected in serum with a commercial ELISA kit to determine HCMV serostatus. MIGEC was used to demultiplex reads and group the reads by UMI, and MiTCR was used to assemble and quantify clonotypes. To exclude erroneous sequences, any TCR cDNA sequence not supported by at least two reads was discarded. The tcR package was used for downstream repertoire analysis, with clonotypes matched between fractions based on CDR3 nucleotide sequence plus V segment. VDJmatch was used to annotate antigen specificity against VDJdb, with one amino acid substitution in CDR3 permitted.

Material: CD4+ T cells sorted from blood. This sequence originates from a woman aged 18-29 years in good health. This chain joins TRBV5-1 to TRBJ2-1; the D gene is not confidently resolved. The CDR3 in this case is CASSLDRYNGQFF. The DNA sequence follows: TGCGCCAGCAGCTTGGATCGGTACAATGGGCAGTTCTTC.